This TCR beta chain was retrieved from a study of blood T cell repertoires in COVID-19. Across the study: T cells, B-cell-depleted T cells, or PBMCs supplied cDNA or gDNA.

This clone was recorded a few times. Deletions cut 0 bases from V and 10 bases from J, with 16 bases between. Germline V lookup: CDR1 LGHNA, CDR2 YSLEER. The CDR3 is made up of 16 amino acids. Libraries were prepared by immunoSEQ multiplex PCR; TCRdb keeps only in-frame clonotypes and omits some of them. The sample gives 150,000 to 200,000 clones, about 88% of which show up once; approximately 4.5% is in the top ten. The chain couples TRBV4-3 to TRBJ1-6, with TRBD1 as a possible D gene (6 bases). The sequencing input was peripheral blood. The receptor's source is a human donor in a cohort sampled during active COVID-19. The CDR3 loop reads CASSQDRTAATSPLHF. Here the CDR3 DNA reads TGCGCCAGCAGCCAAGACCGGACAGCCGCTACCTCACCCCTCCACTTT.